These 10 T cell receptor beta chains were all obtained from the same sample, sequenced in a study of neurological immune-mediated disorders. A single record per CDR3 protein comes from TCRdb applying MiXCR to the 5' RACE reads. The table includes roughly 28,000 distinct CDR3 sequences, 10% to 15% detected once. The sequencing sample was made of PBMCs. The receptors were sampled from a man between 60 and 75 years old in good health.

At least ten counts were recorded for this clonotype. The chain employs TRBV20-1 and TRBJ2-2; 10 nucleotides match TRBD2. The germline V gene encodes CDR1 DFQATT and CDR2 SNEGSKA (reference sequence). There are 16 residues in the CDR3. V shed 1 base and J 3 bases; nucleotides not matched to a gene: 5. The CDR3 is CSARASGRHYTGELFF. The CDR3 DNA sequence: TGCAGTGCTAGAGCTAGCGGGAGACACTACACCGGGGAGCTGTTTTTT.

This clonotype was seen at least ten times. V usage is TRBV9 and J usage is TRBJ2-1; D may be TRBD1 (6 bases). Trimming shortened V by 4 bases and J by 0 bases, and 23 bases separated the two germline ends. In germline, CDR1 is SGDLS, CDR2 YYNGEE. This CDR3 contains 19 residues. The CDR3 protein is CASSSTGTYNMGSYNEQFF. The CDR3 region has the DNA TGTGCCAGCAGCTCTACCGGGACATACAATATGGGCTCCTACAATGAGCAGTTCTTC. Looking up the rest from reference TRBV9 and TRBJ2-1 gives the full variable domain: DSGVTQTPKHLITATGQRVTLRCSPRSGDLSVYWYQQSLDQGLQFLIQYYNGEERAKGNILERFSAQQFPDLHSELNLSSLELGDSALYFCASSSTGTYNMGSYNEQFFGPGTRLTVL.

This clonotype is classed as medium-sized (0.01 to 0.1%). The chain recombines TRBV12-3 or TRBV12-4 with TRBJ2-2, with a weak D call TRBD2 (6 bases). V shed 5 bases and J shed 0 bases, with 16 bases lying between them. This CDR3 is 17 amino acids long. The CDR3 DNA reads as TGTGCCAGCAGTCCCCAGAGCGGGTTCTCGAACACCGGGGAGCTGTTTTTT. Translated: CASSPQSGFSNTGELFF.

This clonotype was observed at least ten times. CDR3 coding DNA: TGTGCCAGCAGTCGGACAGGGGGTGTCTATGGCTACACCTTC. This encodes CASSRTGGVYGYTF. The chain couples TRBV12-3 or TRBV12-4 to TRBJ1-2; 10 positions match TRBD1. The trim removed 5 bases at V and 4 bases at J, leaving 4 bases unmatched. This CDR3 spans 14 amino acids.

This clonotype was picked up many times. V gene TRBV12-5 combines with J gene TRBJ2-1; D may correspond to TRBD1 or TRBD2 (5 bases each). Trimming took off 5 bases at V and 2 bases at J, with 16 bases between the two ends. From germline, CDR1 is LGHNT and CDR2 FRNRAP. This CDR3 is 16 amino acids long. The CDR3 here is CASGTDGLGAYNEQFF. The CDR3 bases are TGTGCTAGTGGTACCGACGGGTTGGGGGCCTACAATGAGCAGTTCTTC.

This clonotype was counted many times. Here the CDR3 reads CASREGLAGADTQYF. For the CDR3, the DNA is TGCGCCAGCAGGGAAGGACTAGCGGGAGCAGATACGCAGTATTTT. The chain recombines TRBV10-2 with TRBJ2-3, with 13 bases identical to TRBD2. V shed 6 bases and J 4 bases; nucleotides not matched to a gene: 4. Germline CDR1 is WSHSY and CDR2 is SAAADI. The CDR3 contains 15 residues.

V and J are TRBV10-3 and TRBJ2-7, with D possibly TRBD1 on 6 matching bases. V lost 6 bases, J lost 3 bases, and 12 bases lay in between. The V gene's germline CDR1 is ENHRY and CDR2 SYGVKD. CDR3 length: 13 residues. The CDR3 here is CAIRDRSDYEQYF. As DNA, the CDR3 is TGTGCCATCAGAGACAGGTCAGACTACGAGCAGTACTTC.

This clonotype was seen many times. This rearrangement joins TRBV7-2 to TRBJ1-6; tentatively, D is TRBD1 (5 bases). Germline V gene lookup returns CDR1 SGHTA and CDR2 FQGNSA. The CDR3 length is 16 residues. V shed 4 bases and J shed 9 bases, with 19 bases lying between them. This CDR3 is CASSYTGRRGASPLHF. The CDR3 DNA reads TGTGCCAGCAGCTATACCGGTCGTAGGGGAGCTTCACCCCTCCACTTT.

This clonotype occurred many times. The chain uses TRBV10-3 and TRBJ1-2, with TRBD1 identical over 8 bases. Germline assignment: CDR1 ENHRY and CDR2 SYGVKD. The CDR3 runs 15 residues. The trim removed 2 bases at V and 7 bases at J, leaving 9 bases unmatched. CDR3: CAISEAGTGIFGYTF. CDR3 DNA: TGTGCCATCAGTGAGGCAGGGACAGGAATCTTTGGCTACACCTTC.

The sample holds many counts of this clonotype. The J gene is TRBJ2-6, the V gene TRBV20-1; 9 bases match TRBD1. Germline V gene sequence: CDR1 DFQATT, CDR2 SNEGSKA (reference sequence). The ends lost 5 bases at V and 2 bases at J; junction bases unmatched: 1. The CDR3 contains 14 residues. The CDR3 reads CSAGTGPGANVLTF. CDR3 coding DNA: TGCAGTGCTGGGACAGGGCCTGGGGCCAACGTCCTGACTTTC.